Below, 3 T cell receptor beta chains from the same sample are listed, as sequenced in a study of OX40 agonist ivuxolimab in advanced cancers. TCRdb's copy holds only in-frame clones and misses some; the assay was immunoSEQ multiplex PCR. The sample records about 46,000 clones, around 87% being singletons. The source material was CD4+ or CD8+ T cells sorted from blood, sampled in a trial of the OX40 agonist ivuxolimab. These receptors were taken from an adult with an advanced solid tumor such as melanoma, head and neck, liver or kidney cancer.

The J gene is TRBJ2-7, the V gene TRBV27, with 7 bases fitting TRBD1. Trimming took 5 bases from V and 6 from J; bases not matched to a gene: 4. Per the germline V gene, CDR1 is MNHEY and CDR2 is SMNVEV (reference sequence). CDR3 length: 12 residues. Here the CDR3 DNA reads TGTGCCAGCAGTCCTCAGGGGGTCGAGCAGTACTTC. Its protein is CASSPQGVEQYF.

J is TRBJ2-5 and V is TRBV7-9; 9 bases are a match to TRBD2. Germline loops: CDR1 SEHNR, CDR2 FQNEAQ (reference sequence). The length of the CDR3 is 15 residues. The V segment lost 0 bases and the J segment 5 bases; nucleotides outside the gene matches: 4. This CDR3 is CASSLASSGVETQYF. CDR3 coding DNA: TGTGCCAGCAGCTTAGCGTCTAGCGGGGTGGAGACCCAGTACTTC.

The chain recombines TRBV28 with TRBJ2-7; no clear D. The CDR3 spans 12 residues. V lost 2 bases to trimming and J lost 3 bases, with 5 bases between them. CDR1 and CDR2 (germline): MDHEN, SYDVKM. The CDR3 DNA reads TGTGCCAGCAGTTTACTAGACTACGAGCAGTACTTC. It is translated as CASSLLDYEQYF.